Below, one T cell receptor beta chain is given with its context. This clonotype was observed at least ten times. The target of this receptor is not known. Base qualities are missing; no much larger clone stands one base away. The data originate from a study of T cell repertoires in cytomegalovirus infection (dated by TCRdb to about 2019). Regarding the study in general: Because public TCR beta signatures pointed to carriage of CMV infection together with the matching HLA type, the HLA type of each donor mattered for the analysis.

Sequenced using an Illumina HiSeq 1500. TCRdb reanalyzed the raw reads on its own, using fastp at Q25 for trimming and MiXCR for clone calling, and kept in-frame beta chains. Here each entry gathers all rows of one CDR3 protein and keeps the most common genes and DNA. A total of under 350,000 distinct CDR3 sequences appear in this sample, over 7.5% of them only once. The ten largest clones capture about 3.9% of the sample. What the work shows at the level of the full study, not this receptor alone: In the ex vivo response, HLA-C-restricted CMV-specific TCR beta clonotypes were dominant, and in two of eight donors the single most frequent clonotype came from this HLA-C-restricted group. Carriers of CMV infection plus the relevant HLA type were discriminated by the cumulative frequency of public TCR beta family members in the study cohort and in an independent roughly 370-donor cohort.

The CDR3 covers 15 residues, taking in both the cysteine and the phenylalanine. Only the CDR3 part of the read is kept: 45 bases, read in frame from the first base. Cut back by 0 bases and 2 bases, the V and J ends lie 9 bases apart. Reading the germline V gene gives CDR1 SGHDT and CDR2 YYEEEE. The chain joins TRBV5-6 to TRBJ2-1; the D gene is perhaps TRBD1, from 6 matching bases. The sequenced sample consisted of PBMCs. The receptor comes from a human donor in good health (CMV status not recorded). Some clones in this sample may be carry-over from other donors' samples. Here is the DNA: TGTGCCAGCAGCTTGGGGTCAGGGGCCTACAATGAGCAGTTCTTC. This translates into CASSLGSGAYNEQFF.